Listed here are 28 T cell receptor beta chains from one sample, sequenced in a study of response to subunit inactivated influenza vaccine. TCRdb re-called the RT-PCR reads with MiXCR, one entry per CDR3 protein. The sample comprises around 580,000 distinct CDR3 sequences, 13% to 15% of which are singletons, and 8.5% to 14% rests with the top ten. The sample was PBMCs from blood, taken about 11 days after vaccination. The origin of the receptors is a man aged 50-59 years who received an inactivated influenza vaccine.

The CDR3 DNA sequence: TGTGCCAGCAGCACCCGGACAGGCCTGGGCACAGATACGCAGTATTTT. It specifies CASSTRTGLGTDTQYF. The chain joins TRBV5-5 to TRBJ2-3, with 7 bases matching TRBD1. From germline, CDR1 is SGHKS and CDR2 YYEKEE (reference sequence). V trimming: 4 bases; J trimming: 1 base; junction bases outside the gene matches: 9. The length of the CDR3 is 16 residues.

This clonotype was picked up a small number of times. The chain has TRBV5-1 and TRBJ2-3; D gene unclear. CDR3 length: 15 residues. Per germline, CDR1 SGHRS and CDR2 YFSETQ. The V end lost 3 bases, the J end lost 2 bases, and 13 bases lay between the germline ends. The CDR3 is CASSSRAPDTDTQYF. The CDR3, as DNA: TGCGCCAGCAGCTCCCGGGCCCCAGACACAGATACGCAGTATTTT.

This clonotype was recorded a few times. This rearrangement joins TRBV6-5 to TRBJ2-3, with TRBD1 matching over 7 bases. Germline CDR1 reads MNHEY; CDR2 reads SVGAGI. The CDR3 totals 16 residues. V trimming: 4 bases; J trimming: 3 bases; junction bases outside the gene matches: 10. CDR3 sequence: CASSLSTGTATDTQYF. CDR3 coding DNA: TGTGCCAGCAGTTTATCGACAGGGACGGCGACAGATACGCAGTATTTT.

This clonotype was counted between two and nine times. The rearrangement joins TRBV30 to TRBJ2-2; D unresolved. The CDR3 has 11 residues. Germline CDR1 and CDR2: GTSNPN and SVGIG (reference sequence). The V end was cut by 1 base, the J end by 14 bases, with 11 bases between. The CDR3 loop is CAWSEPFTLFF. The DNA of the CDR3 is TGTGCCTGGAGTGAACCCTTCACCCTGTTTTTT.

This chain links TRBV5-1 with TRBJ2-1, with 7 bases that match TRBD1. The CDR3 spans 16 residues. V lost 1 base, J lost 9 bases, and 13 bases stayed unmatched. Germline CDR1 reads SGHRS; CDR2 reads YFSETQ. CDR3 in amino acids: CASSLTLTGALGEQFF. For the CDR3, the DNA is TGCGCCAGCAGCTTGACCCTTACAGGGGCGCTGGGTGAGCAGTTCTTC.

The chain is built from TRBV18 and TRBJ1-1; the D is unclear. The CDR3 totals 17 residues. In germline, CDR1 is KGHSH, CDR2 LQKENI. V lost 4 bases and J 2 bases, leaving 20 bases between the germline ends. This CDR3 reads CASSLVGGRAINTEAFF. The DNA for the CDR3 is TGTGCCAGCTCACTCGTCGGCGGCCGGGCTATTAACACTGAAGCTTTCTTT.

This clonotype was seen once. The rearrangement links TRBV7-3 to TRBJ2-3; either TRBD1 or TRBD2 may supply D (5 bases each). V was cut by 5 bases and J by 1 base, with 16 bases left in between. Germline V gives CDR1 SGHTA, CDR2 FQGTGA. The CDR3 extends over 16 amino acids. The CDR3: CASSLRTGTGTDTQYF. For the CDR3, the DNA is TGTGCCAGCAGCCTCCGAACCGGGACGGGCACAGATACGCAGTATTTT.

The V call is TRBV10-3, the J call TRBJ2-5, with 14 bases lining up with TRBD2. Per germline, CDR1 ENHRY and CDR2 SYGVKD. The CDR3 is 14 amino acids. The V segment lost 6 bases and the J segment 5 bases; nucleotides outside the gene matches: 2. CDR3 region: CAISWTSGGETQYF. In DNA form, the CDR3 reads TGTGCCATCAGCTGGACTAGCGGGGGGGAGACCCAGTACTTC.

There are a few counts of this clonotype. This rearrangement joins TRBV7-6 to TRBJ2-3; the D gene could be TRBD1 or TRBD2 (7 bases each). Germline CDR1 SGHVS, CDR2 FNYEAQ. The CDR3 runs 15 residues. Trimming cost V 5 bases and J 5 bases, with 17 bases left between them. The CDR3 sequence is CASSPGRGRVDTQYF. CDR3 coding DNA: TGTGCCAGCAGCCCTGGGAGGGGGCGCGTAGATACGCAGTATTTT.

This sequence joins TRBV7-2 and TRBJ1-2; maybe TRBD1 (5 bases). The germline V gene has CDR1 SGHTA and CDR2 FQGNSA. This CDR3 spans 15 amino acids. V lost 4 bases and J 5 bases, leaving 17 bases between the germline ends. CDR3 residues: CASSSWRGGSYGYTF. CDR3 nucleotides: TGTGCCAGCAGCTCGTGGAGGGGCGGTTCTTATGGCTACACCTTC.

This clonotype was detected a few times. In DNA, the CDR3 is TGTGCCACCAGCAGAGGTAAAGGGGGCACCACTGAAGCTTTCTTT. Its translation: CATSRGKGGTTEAFF. The chain joins TRBV15 to TRBJ1-1; 7 nucleotides align to TRBD1. After removal of 1 base from V and 4 bases from J, the junction contained 6 bases not matched to a gene. This CDR3 spans 15 amino acids. Germline CDR1 LNHNV, CDR2 YYDKDF (reference sequence).

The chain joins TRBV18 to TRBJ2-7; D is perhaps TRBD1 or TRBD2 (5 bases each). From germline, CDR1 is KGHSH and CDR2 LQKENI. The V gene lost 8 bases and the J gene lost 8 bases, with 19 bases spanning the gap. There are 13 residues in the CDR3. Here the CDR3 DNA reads TGTGCCAGCGCCCAGGGACGACACCCGAAGCAGTACTTC. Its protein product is CASAQGRHPKQYF.

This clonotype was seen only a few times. CDR3 in amino acids: CASSHSGGAFYNEQFF. The CDR3 DNA reads as TGCGCCAGCAGCCATAGCGGGGGGGCCTTTTACAATGAGCAGTTCTTC. The V gene is TRBV4-3, the J gene TRBJ2-1; 11 bases are a match to TRBD2. Germline V gene lookup returns CDR1 LGHNA and CDR2 YSLEER. This CDR3 has 16 amino acids. After removal of 3 bases from V and 4 bases from J, the junction contained 5 bases not matched to a gene.

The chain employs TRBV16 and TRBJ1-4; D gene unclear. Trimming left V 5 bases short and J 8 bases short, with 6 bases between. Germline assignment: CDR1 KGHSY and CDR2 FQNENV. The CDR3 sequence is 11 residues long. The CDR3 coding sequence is TGTGCCAGCAGCGTAGCGGAAAAACTGTTTTTT. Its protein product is CASSVAEKLFF.

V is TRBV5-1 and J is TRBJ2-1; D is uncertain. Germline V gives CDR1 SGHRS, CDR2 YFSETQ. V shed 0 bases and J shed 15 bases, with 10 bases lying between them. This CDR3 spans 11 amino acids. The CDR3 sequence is CASSLAGERFF. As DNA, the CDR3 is TGCGCCAGCAGCTTGGCCGGAGAAAGGTTCTTC. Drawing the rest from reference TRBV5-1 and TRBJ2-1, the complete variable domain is KAGVTQTPRYLIKTRGQQVTLSCSPISGHRSVSWYQQTPGQGLQFLFEYFSETQRNKGNFPGRFSGRQFSNSRSEMNVSTLELGDSALYLCASSLAGERFFGPGTRLTVL.

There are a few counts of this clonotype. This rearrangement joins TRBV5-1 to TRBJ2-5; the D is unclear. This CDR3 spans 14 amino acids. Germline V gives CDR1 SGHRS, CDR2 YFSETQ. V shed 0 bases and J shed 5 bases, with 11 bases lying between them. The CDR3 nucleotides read TGCGCCAGCAGCTTGGTTCAGGCTGGTGAGACCCAGTACTTC. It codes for CASSLVQAGETQYF.

CDR3 amino acids: CSARGPPGTQYF. CDR3 DNA sequence: TGCAGTGCTAGGGGACCGCCTGGGACGCAGTATTTT. The gene calls are TRBV20-1 and TRBJ2-3; possibly TRBD1 or TRBD2 for D (5 bases each). This CDR3 has 12 residues. V lost 3 bases to trimming and J lost 9 bases, with 13 bases between them. Germline V gene lookup returns CDR1 DFQATT and CDR2 SNEGSKA (reference sequence).

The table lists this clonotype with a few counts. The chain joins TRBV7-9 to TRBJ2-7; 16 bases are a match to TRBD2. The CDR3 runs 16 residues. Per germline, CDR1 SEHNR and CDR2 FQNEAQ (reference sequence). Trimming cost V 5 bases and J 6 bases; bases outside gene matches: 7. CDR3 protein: CASSPGTSGRALEQYF. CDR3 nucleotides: TGTGCCAGCAGCCCCGGGACTAGCGGGAGGGCCCTCGAGCAGTACTTC.

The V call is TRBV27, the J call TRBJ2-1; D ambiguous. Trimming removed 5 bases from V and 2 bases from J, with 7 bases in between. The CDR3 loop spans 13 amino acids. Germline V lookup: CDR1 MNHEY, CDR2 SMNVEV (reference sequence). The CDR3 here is CASSPLTYNEQFF. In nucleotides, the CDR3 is TGTGCCAGCAGTCCCCTGACCTACAATGAGCAGTTCTTC.

The CDR3 nucleotides are TGTGCCAGCAGTGAATTGGAGGGGGAGACCCAGTACTTC. This translates into CASSELEGETQYF. The chain employs TRBV25-1 and TRBJ2-5; D is perhaps TRBD2 (6 bases). The CDR3 consists of 13 residues. Germline lookup yields CDR1 MGHDK and CDR2 SYGVNS. Deletions cut 1 base from V and 5 bases from J, with 8 bases between.

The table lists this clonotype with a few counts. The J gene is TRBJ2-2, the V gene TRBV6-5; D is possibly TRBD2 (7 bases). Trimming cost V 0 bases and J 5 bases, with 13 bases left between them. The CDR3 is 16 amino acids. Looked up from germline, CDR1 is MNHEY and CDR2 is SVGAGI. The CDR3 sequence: CASSYSGGPRTGELFF. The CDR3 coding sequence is TGTGCCAGCAGTTACTCGGGGGGGCCTCGAACCGGGGAGCTGTTTTTT.

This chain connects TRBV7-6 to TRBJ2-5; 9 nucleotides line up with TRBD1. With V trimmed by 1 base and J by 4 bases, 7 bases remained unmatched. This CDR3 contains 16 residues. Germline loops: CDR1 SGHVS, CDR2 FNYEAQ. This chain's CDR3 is CASSLVYRGHGETQYF. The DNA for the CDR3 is TGTGCCAGCAGCTTAGTGTACAGGGGGCACGGAGAGACCCAGTACTTC.

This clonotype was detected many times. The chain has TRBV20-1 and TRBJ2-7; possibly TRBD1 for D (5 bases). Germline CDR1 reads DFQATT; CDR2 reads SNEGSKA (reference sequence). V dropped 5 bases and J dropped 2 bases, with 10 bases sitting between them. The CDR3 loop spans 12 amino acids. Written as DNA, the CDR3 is TGCAGTGCTCGGACACCGCCCTACGAGCAGTACTTC. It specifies CSARTPPYEQYF.

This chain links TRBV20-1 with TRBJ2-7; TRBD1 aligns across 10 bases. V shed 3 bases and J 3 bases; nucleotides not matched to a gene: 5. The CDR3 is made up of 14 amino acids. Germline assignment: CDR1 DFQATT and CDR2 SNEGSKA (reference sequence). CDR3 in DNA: TGCAGTGCTAGCTTTAGGACAGGGGGCTACGAGCAGTACTTC. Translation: CSASFRTGGYEQYF.

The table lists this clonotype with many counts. This CDR3 is CSVVRETQYF. CDR3 coding DNA: TGCAGCGTTGTCCGAGAGACCCAGTACTTC. The chain joins TRBV29-1 to TRBJ2-5; D not resolved. The V gene lost 4 bases and the J gene lost 4 bases, with 4 bases spanning the gap. Germline CDR1 and CDR2: SQVTM and ANQGSEA. This CDR3 is 10 amino acids long.

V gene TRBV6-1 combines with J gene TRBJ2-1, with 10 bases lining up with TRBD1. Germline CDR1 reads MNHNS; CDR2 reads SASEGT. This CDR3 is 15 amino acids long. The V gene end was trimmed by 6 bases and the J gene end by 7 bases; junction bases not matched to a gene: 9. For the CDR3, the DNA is TGTGCCAGCAGCCGGCCGGGACAGGGGTCTAATGAGCAGTTCTTC. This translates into CASSRPGQGSNEQFF.

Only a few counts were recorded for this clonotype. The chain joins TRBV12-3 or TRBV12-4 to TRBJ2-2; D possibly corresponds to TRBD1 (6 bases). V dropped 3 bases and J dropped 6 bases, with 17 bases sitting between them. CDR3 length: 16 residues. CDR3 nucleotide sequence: TGTGCCAGCAGTTTGTCACAGGGAATCTACTCCGGGGAGCTGTTTTTT. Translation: CASSLSQGIYSGELFF.

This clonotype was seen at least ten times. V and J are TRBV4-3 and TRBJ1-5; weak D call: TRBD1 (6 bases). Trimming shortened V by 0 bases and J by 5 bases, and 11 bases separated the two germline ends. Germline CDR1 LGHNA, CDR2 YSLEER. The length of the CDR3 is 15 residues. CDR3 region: CASSQDLRGHQPQHF. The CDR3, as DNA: TGCGCCAGCAGCCAAGATCTCCGGGGGCATCAGCCCCAGCATTTT.